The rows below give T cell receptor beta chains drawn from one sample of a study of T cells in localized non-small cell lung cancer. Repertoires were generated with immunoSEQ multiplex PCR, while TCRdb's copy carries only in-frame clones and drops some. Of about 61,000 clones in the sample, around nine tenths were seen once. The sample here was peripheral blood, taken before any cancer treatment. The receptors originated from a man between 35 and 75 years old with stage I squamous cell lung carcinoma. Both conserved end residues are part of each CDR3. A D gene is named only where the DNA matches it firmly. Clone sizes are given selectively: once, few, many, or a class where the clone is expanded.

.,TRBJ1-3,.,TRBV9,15,TGTGCCAGCAGCCCGAGTCGCATCTCTGGAAACACCATATATTTT,CASSPSRISGNTIYF
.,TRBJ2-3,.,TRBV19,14,TGTGCCAGTAGCATCGTGACTAGCACAGATACGCAGTATTTT,CASSIVTSTDTQYF
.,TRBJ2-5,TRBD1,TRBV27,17,TGTGCCAGCAGTTTATCTCCGGACAGGCGGTTCTTAGGGACCCAGTACTTC,CASSLSPDRRFLGTQYF
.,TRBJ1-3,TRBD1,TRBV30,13,TGTGCCGGGACACAGGGGACTGGAAACACCATATATTTT,CAGTQGTGNTIYF
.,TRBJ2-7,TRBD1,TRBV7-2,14,TGTGCCAGCAGCCTCCGGGACAGGGGCTACGAGCAGTACTTC,CASSLRDRGYEQYF
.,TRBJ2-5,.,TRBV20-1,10,TGCAGTCCCCTAGGGGAGACCCAGTACTTC,CSPLGETQYF
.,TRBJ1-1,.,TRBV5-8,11,TGTGCCAGCAAAATGTTCCGTGAAGCTTTCTTT,CASKMFREAFF
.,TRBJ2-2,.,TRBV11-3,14,TGTGCCAGCAGCTCGAAGCGGGACACCGGGGAGCTGTTTTTT,CASSSKRDTGELFF
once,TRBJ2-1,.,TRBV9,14,TGTGCCAGCAGCGCCCTGGGTTCCTACAATGAGCAGTTCTTC,CASSALGSYNEQFF
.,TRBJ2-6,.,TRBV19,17,TGTGCCAGTAGTCCCGCAGGGTACGGCGGTGGGGCCAACGTCCTGACTTTC,CASSPAGYGGGANVLTF
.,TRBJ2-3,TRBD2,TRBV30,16,TGTGCCTGGAGTCCCTGGACTAGCGGGAGCACAGATACGCAGTATTTT,CAWSPWTSGSTDTQYF
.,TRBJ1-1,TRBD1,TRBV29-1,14,TGCAGCGTGCAGACAGGGGGCGTGAACACTGAAGCTTTCTTT,CSVQTGGVNTEAFF
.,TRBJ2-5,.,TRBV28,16,TGTGCCAGCAGTGGGAAGCGCAGAACTATACCAGAGACCCAGTACTTC,CASSGKRRTIPETQYF
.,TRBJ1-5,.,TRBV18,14,TGTGCCAGCTCACCATTACCGGCCCATCAGCCCCAGCATTTT,CASSPLPAHQPQHF
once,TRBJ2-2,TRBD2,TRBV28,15,TGTGCCGCAAAGGGGCGGGAGGGCCGGACCGGGGAGCTGTTTTTT,CAAKGREGRTGELFF
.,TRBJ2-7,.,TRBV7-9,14,TGTGCCAGCAGCTTTTCGTACAGCTCCTACGAGCAGTACTTC,CASSFSYSSYEQYF
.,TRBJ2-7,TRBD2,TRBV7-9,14,TGTGCCAGCAGCGTAGCGGGAGCCGTGTGGGAGCAGTACTTC,CASSVAGAVWEQYF
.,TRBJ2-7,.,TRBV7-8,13,TGTGCCAGCAGCTTTGTACAGGCCTACGAGCAGTACTTC,CASSFVQAYEQYF
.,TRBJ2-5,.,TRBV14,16,TGTGCCACCTCGAAGACAGGCGATTTCGATCAAGAGACCCAGTACTTC,CATSKTGDFDQETQYF
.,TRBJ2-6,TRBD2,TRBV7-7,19,TGTGCTAGCAGCTTAGCCCCTCCGGGGGGGAGCTCTGGGGCCAACGTCCTGACTTTC,CASSLAPPGGSSGANVLTF
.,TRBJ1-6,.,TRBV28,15,TGTGCCAGCAGTCCCCTTGCCGGCGGGAATTCACCCCTCCACTTT,CASSPLAGGNSPLHF
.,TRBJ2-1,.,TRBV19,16,TGTGCCAGTAGAGGCCGGGCAGGGGGGTTGGGGAATGAGCAGTTCTTC,CASRGRAGGLGNEQFF
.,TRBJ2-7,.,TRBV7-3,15,TGTGCCAGCAGCTTAACTAAGACAAGCTCCTACGAGCAGTACTTC,CASSLTKTSSYEQYF
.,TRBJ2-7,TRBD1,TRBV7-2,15,TGTGCCAGCAGCCTCACCGGGACAGAGTCCTACGAGCAGTACTTC,CASSLTGTESYEQYF
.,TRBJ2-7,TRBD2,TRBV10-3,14,TGTGCCACCGCATCGGGCGGGGGATCCTACGAGCAGTACTTC,CATASGGGSYEQYF
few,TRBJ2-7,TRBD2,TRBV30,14,TGTGCCTGGAGTGTCTCGGGGGGAAGCTACGAGCAGTACTTC,CAWSVSGGSYEQYF
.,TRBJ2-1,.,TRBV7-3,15,TGTGCCAGCAGCTGGAAATCCGGGACTGACAATGAGCAGTTCTTC,CASSWKSGTDNEQFF
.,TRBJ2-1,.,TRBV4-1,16,TGCGCCAGCAGCCAAGAGAGTGTACCCCTGTTGGATGAGCAGTTCTTC,CASSQESVPLLDEQFF
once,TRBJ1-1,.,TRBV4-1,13,TGCGCCAGCAGCCGTACAGCAAACACTGAAGCTTTCTTT,CASSRTANTEAFF
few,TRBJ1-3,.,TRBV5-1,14,TGCGCCAGCAGCGCGGACATAAGACGAAACACCATATATTTT,CASSADIRRNTIYF
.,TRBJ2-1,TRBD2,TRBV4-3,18,TGCGCCAGCAGCCAAGAATACAGCGGGAGGGCTACCTACAATGAGCAGTTCTTC,CASSQEYSGRATYNEQFF
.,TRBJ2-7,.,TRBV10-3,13,TGTGCCATCAGTGAGTCGAACTCCTACGAGCAGTACTTC,CAISESNSYEQYF
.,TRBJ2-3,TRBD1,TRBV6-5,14,TGTGCCAGCAGGGGACAGGGGAGCACAGATACGCAGTATTTT,CASRGQGSTDTQYF
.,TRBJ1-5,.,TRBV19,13,TGTGCCAGTCTTGGACAGAGAGAGGCGCCCCAGCATTTT,CASLGQREAPQHF
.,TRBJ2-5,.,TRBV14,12,TGTGCCAGCAGCCAAGTATGGCTTCCCCAGTACTTC,CASSQVWLPQYF
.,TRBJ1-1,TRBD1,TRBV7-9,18,TGTGCCAGCAGCTATCGCCTTACAGGGGGCGCGAGGAACACTGAAGCTTTCTTT,CASSYRLTGGARNTEAFF
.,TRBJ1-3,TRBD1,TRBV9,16,TGTGCCAGCAGCGTCAGCCCAACAGGGGCTGGAAACACCATATATTTT,CASSVSPTGAGNTIYF
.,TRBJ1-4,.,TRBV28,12,TGTGCCAGTGGGACGCGGCGTGAAAAACTGTTTTTT,CASGTRREKLFF
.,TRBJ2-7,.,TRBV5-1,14,TGCGCCAGCAGCTTGGTGGTGGAATCCTACGAGCAGTACTTC,CASSLVVESYEQYF
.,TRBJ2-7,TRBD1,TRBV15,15,TGTGCCACCAGCAGGGACGGCGACAGGGGATACGAGCAGTACTTC,CATSRDGDRGYEQYF
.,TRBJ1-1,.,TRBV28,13,TGTGCCAGCAGTTTTTCCCTGAACACTGAAGCTTTCTTT,CASSFSLNTEAFF
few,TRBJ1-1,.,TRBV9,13,TGTGCCAGCAGCGTAGCTCTGTACACTGAAGCTTTCTTT,CASSVALYTEAFF
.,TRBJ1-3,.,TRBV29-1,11,TGCAGCGTGGGGGCTCAGAACACCATATATTTT,CSVGAQNTIYF
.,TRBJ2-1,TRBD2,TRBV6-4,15,TGTGCCAGCAGTGACTCGGCGGGAGCTCGCGATGAGCAGTTCTTC,CASSDSAGARDEQFF
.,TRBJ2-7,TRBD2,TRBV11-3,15,TGTGCCAGCAGCTTAGCTAGCGGGTCCTCCTACGAGCAGTACTTC,CASSLASGSSYEQYF
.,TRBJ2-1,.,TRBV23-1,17,TGCGCCAGCAGTCAATCCAGAGGGGGTAGCACCTACAATGAGCAGTTCTTC,CASSQSRGGSTYNEQFF
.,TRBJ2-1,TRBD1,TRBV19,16,TGTGCCAGTAGTGCCCCCGGACAGGGGCATAACAATGAGCAGTTCTTC,CASSAPGQGHNNEQFF
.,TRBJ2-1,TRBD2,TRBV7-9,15,TGTGCCAGCAGCCCCGGACTAGGGGCCCACAATGAGCAGTTCTTC,CASSPGLGAHNEQFF